This is a list of T cell receptor beta chains from one sample in a study of response to subunit inactivated influenza vaccine. TCRdb reprocessed the RT-PCR reads via MiXCR and lists one record per CDR3 protein. The profile shows a few hundred thousand distinct CDR3 sequences, around a fifth of them singletons. Sample: PBMCs from blood, taken approximately 22 months after vaccination. The receptor set was obtained from a man aged 50-75 years who received an inactivated influenza vaccine. The CDR3 runs from the conserved cysteine through the conserved F or W. The D gene is left open where the match is weak. The listing skips clone size in some rows; elsewhere it reads once, few, many or a size class.

clone_size d_call j_call v_call cdr3_aa cdr3_nt
many TRBD1 TRBJ2-7 TRBV5-1 CASSPPGQVLEQYF TGCGCCAGCAGCCCCCCCGGACAGGTTCTCGAGCAGTACTTC
few NA TRBJ2-7 TRBV12-3/TRBV12-4 CASSLTQGVQYF TGTGCCAGCAGTTTAACCCAGGGTGTACAGTACTTC
NA NA TRBJ1-3 TRBV3-1 CASSQSDSGNTIYF TGTGCCAGCAGCCAATCAGATTCCGGAAACACCATATATTTT
few TRBD1 TRBJ1-1 TRBV30 CAWTGTVRMNTEAFF TGTGCCTGGACAGGGACAGTCCGCATGAACACTGAAGCTTTCTTT
NA NA TRBJ1-2 TRBV4-1 CASSPVGGYGYTF TGCGCCAGCAGCCCAGTAGGGGGCTATGGCTACACCTTC
few TRBD2 TRBJ2-2 TRBV6-2/TRBV6-3 CASSYTRRTSGRTGELFF TGTGCCAGCAGTTACACCCGACGGACTAGCGGGAGAACCGGGGAGCTGTTTTTT
few NA TRBJ2-2 TRBV5-1 CASSLGPVGTGELFF TGCGCCAGCAGCTTGGGACCGGTGGGCACCGGGGAGCTGTTTTTT
NA NA TRBJ1-5 TRBV6-2/TRBV6-3 CASNNQQYSNQPQHF TGTGCCAGCAATAATCAGCAGTATAGCAATCAGCCCCAGCATTTT
NA NA TRBJ2-3 TRBV5-6 CASSARDTDRQYF TGTGCCAGCAGCGCCCGGGACACAGATAGGCAGTATTTT
NA NA TRBJ2-5 TRBV4-3 CASSQSLWGVGKETQYF TGCGCCAGCAGCCAATCCCTTTGGGGGGTGGGAAAAGAGACCCAGTACTTC
NA NA TRBJ1-3 TRBV7-9 CASSGPFGESSGNTIYF TGTGCCAGCAGCGGGCCGTTTGGGGAGAGCTCTGGAAACACCATATATTTT
many TRBD2 TRBJ2-2 TRBV4-2 CASSQTPRTSGIEELFF TGTGCCAGCAGCCAAACACCTCGGACTAGCGGGATTGAGGAGCTGTTTTTT
NA NA TRBJ2-1 TRBV5-8 CASSFEGGPHNEQFF TGTGCCAGCAGCTTTGAGGGGGGGCCGCACAATGAGCAGTTCTTC
few TRBD2 TRBJ2-7 TRBV30 CAWSGLAGGVYEQYF TGTGCCTGGAGTGGACTAGCGGGAGGGGTATACGAGCAGTACTTC
few NA TRBJ1-2 TRBV4-2 CASSQERDRNGYTF TGTGCCAGCAGCCAAGAACGGGATAGGAACGGCTACACCTTC
many TRBD1 TRBJ1-5 TRBV4-2 CASSQRTGGNQPQHF TGTGCCAGCAGCCAAAGGACAGGGGGCAATCAGCCCCAGCATTTT
NA NA TRBJ2-5 TRBV19 CASSRQKQETQYF TGTGCCAGTAGTCGACAGAAACAAGAGACCCAGTACTTC
NA NA TRBJ2-3 TRBV29-1 CSVCTSTDTQYF TGCAGCGTTTGTACTAGCACAGATACGCAGTATTTT
few TRBD2 TRBJ2-7 TRBV20-1 CSAQGLAAYEQYF TGCAGTGCGCAAGGACTAGCGGCATACGAGCAGTACTTC
few NA TRBJ2-2 TRBV6-2/TRBV6-3 CASRMGGAANTGELFF TGTGCCAGCAGGATGGGGGGGGCAGCGAACACCGGGGAGCTGTTTTTT
few NA TRBJ2-7 TRBV9 CASSEIDSSYEQYF TGTGCCAGCAGCGAAATAGACAGTTCCTACGAGCAGTACTTC
few NA TRBJ1-3 TRBV5-1 CASSGPTSPNTIYF TGCGCCAGCAGCGGGCCGACCTCGCCAAACACCATATATTTT
few NA TRBJ1-2 TRBV29-1 CTPDLGYTF TGCACCCCGGATCTTGGCTACACCTTC
NA TRBD2 TRBJ2-1 TRBV20-1 CSAGSGSSYNEQFF TGCAGTGCGGGAAGCGGGAGCTCCTACAATGAGCAGTTCTTC
NA NA TRBJ2-7 TRBV18 CASSPSGAYEQYF TGTGCCAGCTCACCCTCAGGGGCCTACGAGCAGTACTTC
few NA TRBJ1-4 TRBV2 CASSEDASPKGEKLFF TGTGCCAGCAGTGAAGATGCTTCTCCCAAAGGGGAAAAACTGTTTTTT
many NA TRBJ2-3 TRBV27 CASSFVGVTSTDTQYF TGTGCCAGCAGTTTCGTTGGAGTTACTAGCACAGATACGCAGTATTTT
NA NA TRBJ1-4 TRBV20-1 CSASRSGGGEKLFF TGCAGTGCTAGTCGATCGGGAGGGGGTGAAAAACTGTTTTTT
NA NA TRBJ1-1 TRBV7-2 CASSPQYGPNTEAFF TGTGCCAGCAGCCCTCAGTACGGGCCGAACACTGAAGCTTTCTTT
NA NA TRBJ2-4 TRBV12-3/TRBV12-4 CASRRGLGWNIQYF TGTGCCAGCAGGCGGGGGCTTGGATGGAACATTCAGTACTTC
NA NA TRBJ1-6 TRBV5-5 CASSLSTVVSYNSPLHF TGTGCCAGCAGCTTGTCGACAGTCGTGTCCTATAATTCACCCCTCCACTTT
NA NA TRBJ2-1 TRBV6-2/TRBV6-3 CASIGDSRNGGLPYNEQFF TGTGCCAGCATAGGGGATAGTCGAAACGGAGGCCTCCCCTACAATGAGCAGTTCTTC
few NA TRBJ2-1 TRBV5-1 CASSPGGGRSNEQFF TGCGCCAGCAGCCCTGGAGGTGGTCGTTCCAATGAGCAGTTCTTC
NA NA TRBJ2-1 TRBV2 CASNLGISSYNEQFF TGTGCCAGTAACCTTGGGATCAGCTCCTACAATGAGCAGTTCTTC
NA NA TRBJ2-5 TRBV6-5 CASSYSWRETQYF TGTGCCAGCAGTTACTCGTGGAGGGAGACCCAGTACTTC
few NA TRBJ2-3 TRBV7-8 CASGPGNTDTQYF TGTGCCAGCGGCCCAGGCAACACAGATACGCAGTATTTT